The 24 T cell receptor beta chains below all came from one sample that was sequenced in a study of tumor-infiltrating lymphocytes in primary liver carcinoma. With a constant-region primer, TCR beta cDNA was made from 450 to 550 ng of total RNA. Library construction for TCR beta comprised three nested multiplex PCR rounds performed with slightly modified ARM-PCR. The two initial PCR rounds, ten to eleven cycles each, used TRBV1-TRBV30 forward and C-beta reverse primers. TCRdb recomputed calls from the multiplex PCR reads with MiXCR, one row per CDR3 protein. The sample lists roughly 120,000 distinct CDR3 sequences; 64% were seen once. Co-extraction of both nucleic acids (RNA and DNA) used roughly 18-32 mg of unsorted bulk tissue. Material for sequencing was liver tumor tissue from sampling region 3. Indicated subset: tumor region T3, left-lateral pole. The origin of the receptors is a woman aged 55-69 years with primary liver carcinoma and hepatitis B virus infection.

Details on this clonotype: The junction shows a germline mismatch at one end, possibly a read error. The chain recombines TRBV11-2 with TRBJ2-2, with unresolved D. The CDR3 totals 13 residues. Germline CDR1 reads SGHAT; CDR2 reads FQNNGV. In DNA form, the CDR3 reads TGTGCCGGCAGCTTAGATATTACTGGGGAGCTGTTTTTT. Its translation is CAGSLDITGELFF.

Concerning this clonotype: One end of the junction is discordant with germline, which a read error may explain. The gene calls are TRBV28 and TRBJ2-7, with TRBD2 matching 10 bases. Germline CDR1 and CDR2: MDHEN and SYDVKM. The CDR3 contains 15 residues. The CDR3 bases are TGCACCAGCAGTTCGGGACTAGCGCGAACCTACGAGCAGTACTTC. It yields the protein CTSSSGLARTYEQYF.

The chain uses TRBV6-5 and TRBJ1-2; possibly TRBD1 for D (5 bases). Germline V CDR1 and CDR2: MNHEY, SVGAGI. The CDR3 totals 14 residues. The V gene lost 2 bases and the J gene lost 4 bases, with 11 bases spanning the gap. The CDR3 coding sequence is TGTGCCAGCAGTTACCAGGGTGGGTGCTATGGCTACACCTTC. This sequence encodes CASSYQGGCYGYTF.

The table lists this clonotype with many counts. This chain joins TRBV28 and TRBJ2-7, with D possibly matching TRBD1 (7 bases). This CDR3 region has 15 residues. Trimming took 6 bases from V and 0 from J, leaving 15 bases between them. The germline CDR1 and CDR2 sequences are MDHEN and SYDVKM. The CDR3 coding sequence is TGTGCCAGCAGGGAGGGGGCGGGGAGCTCCTACGAGCAGTACTTC. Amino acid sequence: CASREGAGSSYEQYF.

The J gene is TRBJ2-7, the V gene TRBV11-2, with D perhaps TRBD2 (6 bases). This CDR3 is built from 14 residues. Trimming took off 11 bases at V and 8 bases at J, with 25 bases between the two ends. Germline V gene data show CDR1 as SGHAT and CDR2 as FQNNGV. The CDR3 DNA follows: TGTGCCGCCATCCACCAGAGAGCGGGTGACAAGCAGTACTTC. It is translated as CAAIHQRAGDKQYF.

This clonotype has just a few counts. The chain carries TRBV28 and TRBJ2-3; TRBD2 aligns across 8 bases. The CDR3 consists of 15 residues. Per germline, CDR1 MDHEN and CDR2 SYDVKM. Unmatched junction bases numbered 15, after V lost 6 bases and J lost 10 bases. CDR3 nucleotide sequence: TGTGCCAGCAGCTCGAGCGGGAGAGGTTCCCCGCCGCAGTATTTT. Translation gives CASSSSGRGSPPQYF.

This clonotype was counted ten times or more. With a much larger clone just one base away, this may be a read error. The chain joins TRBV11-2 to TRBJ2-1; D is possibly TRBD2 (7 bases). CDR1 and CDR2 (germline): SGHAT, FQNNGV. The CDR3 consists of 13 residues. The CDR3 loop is CVSSSYGGPEQFF. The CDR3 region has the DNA TGTGTCAGCAGCTCGTACGGGGGGCCTGAGCAGTTCTTC.

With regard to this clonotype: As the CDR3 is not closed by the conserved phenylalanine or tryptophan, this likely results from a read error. For the CDR3, the DNA is TGTGCCAGCAGTTCCCCCGGGGGGAACACTGAAGCTTTCGTT. This sequence encodes CASSSPGGNTEAFV. The rearrangement uses TRBV28 and TRBJ1-1, with D possibly being TRBD1 (5 bases). Deletions cut 4 bases from V and 1 base from J, with 10 bases between. The germline V gene has CDR1 MDHEN and CDR2 SYDVKM. CDR3 length equals 14 residues.

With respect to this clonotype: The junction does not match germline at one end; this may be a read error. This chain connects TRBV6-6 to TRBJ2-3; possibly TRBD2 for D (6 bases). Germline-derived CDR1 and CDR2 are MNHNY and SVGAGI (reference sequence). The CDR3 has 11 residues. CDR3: CACSTGDTQYF. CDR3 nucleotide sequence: TGTGCCTGCAGTACGGGGGATACGCAATATTTT.

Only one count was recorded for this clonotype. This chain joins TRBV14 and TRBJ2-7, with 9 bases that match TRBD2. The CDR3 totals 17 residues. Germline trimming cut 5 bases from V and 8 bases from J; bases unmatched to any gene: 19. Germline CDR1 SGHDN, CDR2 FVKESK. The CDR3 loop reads CASSKDASGTDSYKQYF. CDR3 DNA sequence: TGTGCCAGCAGCAAGGACGCTAGCGGGACTGACTCATACAAGCAGTACTTC.

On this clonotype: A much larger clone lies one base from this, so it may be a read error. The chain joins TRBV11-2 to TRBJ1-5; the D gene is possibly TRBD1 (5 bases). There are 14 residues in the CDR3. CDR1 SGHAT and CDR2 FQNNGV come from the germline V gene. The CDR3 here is CASSLGRGGDPRHF. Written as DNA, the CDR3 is TGTGCCAGCAGCTTGGGACGGGGGGGGGATCCCCGGCATTTT.

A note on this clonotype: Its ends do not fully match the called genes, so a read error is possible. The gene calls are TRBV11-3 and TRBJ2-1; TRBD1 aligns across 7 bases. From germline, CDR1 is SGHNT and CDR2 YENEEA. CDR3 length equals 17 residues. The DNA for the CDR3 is TGTGCCAGCAGCTTAGATCAGGGGGAGTGGGGTGTCGATGACCAGTTCTTC. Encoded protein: CASSLDQGEWGVDDQFF. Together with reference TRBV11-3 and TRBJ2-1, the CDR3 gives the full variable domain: EAGVVQSPRYKIIEKKQPVAFWCNPISGHNTLYWYLQNLGQGPELLIRYENEEAVDDSQLPKDRFSAERLKGVDSTLKIQPAELGDSAVYLCASSLDQGEWGVDDQFFGPGTRLTVL.

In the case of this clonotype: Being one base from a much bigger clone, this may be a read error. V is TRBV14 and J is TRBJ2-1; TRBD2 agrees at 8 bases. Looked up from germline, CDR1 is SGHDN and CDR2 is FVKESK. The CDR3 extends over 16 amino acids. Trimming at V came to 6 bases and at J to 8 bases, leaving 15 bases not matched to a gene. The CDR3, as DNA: TGTGCCAGCAGTGCCGTAGCGGGATGGGTAAACGATGAGCAGTTCTTC. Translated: CASSAVAGWVNDEQFF.

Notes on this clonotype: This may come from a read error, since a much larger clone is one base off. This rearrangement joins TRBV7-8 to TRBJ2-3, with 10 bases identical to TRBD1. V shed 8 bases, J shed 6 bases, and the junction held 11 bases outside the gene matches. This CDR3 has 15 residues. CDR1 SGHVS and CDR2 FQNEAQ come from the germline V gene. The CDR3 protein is CASGRDRGSWDTQYF. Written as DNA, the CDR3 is TGTGCCAGCGGCCGGGACAGGGGCTCTTGGGATACGCAGTATTTT. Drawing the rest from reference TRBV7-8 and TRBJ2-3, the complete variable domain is GAGVSQSPRYKVAKRGQDVALRCDPISGHVSLFWYQQALGQGPEFLTYFQNEAQLDKSGLPSDRFFAERPEGSVSTLKIQRTQQEDSAVYLCASGRDRGSWDTQYFGPGTRLTVL.

As DNA, the CDR3 is TGTGCTAGAAGTGTCCAGGGGGGGGCCTACAATGAGCAGTTCTTC. Protein product: CARSVQGGAYNEQFF. The chain joins TRBV6-5 to TRBJ2-1, with D possibly called TRBD1 or TRBD2 (7 bases each). Germline CDR1 reads MNHEY; CDR2 reads SVGAGI. This CDR3 is built from 15 residues.

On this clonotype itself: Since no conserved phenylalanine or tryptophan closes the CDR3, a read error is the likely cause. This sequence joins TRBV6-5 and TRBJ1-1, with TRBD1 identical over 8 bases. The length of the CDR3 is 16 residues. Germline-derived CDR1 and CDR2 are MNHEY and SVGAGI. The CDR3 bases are TGTGCCAGCAGTTACTCGTCGACAGGGGTGGTGACTGAGGCTTTCATT. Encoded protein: CASSYSSTGVVTEAFI.

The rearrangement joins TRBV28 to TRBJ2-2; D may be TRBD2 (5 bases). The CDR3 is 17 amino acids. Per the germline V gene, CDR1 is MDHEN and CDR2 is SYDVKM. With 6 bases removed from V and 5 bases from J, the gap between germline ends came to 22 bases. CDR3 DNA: TGTGCCAGCAGCTCATCCGCGGCTAACGGGATTACCGGGGAGCTGTTTTTT. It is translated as CASSSSAANGITGELFF.

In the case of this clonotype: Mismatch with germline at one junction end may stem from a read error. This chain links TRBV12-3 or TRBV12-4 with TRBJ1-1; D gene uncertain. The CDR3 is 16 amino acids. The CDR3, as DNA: TGTGCCAACAGTTCCCCCCGCGTGTCAGGCGGGACTGAAGCTTTCTTT. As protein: CANSSPRVSGGTEAFF.

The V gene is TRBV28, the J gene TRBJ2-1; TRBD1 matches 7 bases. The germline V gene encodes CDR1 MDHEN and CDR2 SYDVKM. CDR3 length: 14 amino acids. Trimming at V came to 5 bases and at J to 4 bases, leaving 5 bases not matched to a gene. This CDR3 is CASSRQGQYNEQFF. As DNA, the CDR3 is TGTGCCAGCAGTCGACAGGGCCAGTACAATGAGCAGTTCTTC.

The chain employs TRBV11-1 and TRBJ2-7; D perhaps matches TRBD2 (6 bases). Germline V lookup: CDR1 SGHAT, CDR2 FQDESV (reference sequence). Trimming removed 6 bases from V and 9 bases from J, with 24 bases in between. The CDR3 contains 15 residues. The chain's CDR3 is CASSPRTAGLRRQYF. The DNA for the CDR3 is TGTGCCAGCAGTCCTCGGACTGCAGGACTACGCAGGCAGTACTTC. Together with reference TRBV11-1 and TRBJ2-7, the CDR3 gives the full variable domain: EAEVAQSPRYKITEKSQAVAFWCDPISGHATLYWYRQILGQGPELLVQFQDESVVDDSQLPKDRFSAERLKGVDSTLKIQPAELGDSAMYLCASSPRTAGLRRQYFGPGTRLTVT.

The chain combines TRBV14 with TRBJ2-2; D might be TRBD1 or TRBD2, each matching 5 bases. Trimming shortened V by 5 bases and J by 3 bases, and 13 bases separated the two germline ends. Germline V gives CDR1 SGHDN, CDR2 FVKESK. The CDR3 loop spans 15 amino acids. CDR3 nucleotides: TGTGCCAGCAGCATAGAGGGGTTTGACACCGGGGAGCTGTTTTTT. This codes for CASSIEGFDTGELFF.

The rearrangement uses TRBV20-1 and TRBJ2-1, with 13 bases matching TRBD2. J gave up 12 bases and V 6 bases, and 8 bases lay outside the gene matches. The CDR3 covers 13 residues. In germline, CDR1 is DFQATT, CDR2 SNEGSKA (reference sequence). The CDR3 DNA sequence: TGCAGTGCAAGGGGGACTAGCGGGAACCCGCAGTTCTTC. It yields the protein CSARGTSGNPQFF.

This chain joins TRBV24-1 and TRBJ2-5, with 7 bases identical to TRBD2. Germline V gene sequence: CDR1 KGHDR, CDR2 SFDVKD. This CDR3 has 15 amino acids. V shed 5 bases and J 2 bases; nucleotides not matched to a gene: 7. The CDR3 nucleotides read TGTGCCACCAGTGTCGCACTAGCGCCTCAAGAGACCCAGTACTTC. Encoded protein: CATSVALAPQETQYF.

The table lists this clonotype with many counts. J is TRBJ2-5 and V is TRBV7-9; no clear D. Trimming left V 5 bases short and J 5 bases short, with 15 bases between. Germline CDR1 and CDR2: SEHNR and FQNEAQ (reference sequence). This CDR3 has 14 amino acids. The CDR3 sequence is CASSDSGFGETQYF. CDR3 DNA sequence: TGTGCCAGCAGCGATTCAGGATTTGGGGAGACCCAGTACTTC.